The T cell receptor beta chain described here comes from a study of cytomegalovirus exposure and HLA in healthy donors. Background on the study: Genotyping showed roughly 76% of over 350 donors falling in the Caucasian-associated ancestry cluster. Notes on the study in general: Investigators reported fewer than 200 TCR beta chains as tied to cytomegalovirus. Sequencing likely produced, as an artifact, a cluster of highly shared sequence variants.

Each donor was healthy, and each was a bone marrow donor. On this clone: Its target is unknown.

CDR1 SNHLY and CDR2 FYNNEI come from the germline V gene. V shed 6 bases and J 6 bases; nucleotides not matched to a gene: 7. The CDR3 totals 13 residues. Both 60 Vbeta primers and 13 Jbeta primers went into the PCR. This table comes from immunoSEQ multiplex PCR, and its TCRdb copy is limited to in-frame clones, with some not included. Among 150,000 to 200,000 clones, 68% were seen once, and the ten largest hold approximately 1.3%. The rearrangement joins TRBV2 to TRBJ1-1; 7 bases match TRBD1. Specimen: PBMCs. This clonotype was obtained from a man aged 50-59 years in good health and CMV-seronegative. DNA for the CDR3: TGTGCCAGCAGGCCGACAGGGATCCCTGAAGCTTTCTTT. Amino acid sequence: CASRPTGIPEAFF. Full variable domain (remainder filled in from reference TRBV2 and TRBJ1-1): EPEVTQTPSHQVTQMGQEVILRCVPISNHLYFYWYRQILGQKVEFLVSFYNNEISEKSEIFDDQFSVERPDGSNFTLKIRSTKLEDSAMYFCASRPTGIPEAFFGQGTRLTVV.